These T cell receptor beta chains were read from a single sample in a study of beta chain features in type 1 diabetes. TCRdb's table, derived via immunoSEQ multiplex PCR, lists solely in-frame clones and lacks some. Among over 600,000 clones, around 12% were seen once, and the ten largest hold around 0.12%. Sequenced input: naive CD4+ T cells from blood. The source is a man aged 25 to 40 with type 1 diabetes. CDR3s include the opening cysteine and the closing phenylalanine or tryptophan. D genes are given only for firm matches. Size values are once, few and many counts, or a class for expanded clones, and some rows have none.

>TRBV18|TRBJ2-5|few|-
TGTGCCAGCTCTCTCTGGCGGGAACAAGAGACCCAGTACTTC
CASSLWREQETQYF
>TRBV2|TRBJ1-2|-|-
TGTGCCAGCAGTGAGGGCGCCAACTATGGCTACACCTTC
CASSEGANYGYTF
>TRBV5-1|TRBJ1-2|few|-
TGCGCCAGCAGCTTGTGGCAGGGGTCTGGCTACACCTTC
CASSLWQGSGYTF
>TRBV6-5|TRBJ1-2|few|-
TGTGCCAGCAGCCCCGCGGACTATGGCTACACCTTC
CASSPADYGYTF
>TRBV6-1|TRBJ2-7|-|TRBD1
TGTGCCAGCAGCGCGGACAGGGGTGGATACGAGCAGTACTTC
CASSADRGGYEQYF
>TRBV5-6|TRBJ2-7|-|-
TGTGCCAGCAACCTGCAGGGTTTCTACGAGCAGTACTTC
CASNLQGFYEQYF
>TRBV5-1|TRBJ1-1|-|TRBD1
TGCGCCAGCAGCTTGACAGGGGGCACTGAAGCTTTCTTT
CASSLTGGTEAFF
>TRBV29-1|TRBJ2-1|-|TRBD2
TGCAGCGTGGAACTGGGACTAGCGGCCAATGAGCAGTTCTTC
CSVELGLAANEQFF
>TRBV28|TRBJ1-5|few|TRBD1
TGTGCCACCCACCCCTACTACGGGACAGGGAGAAATCGAGGGAGCAATCAGCCCCAGCATTTT
CATHPYYGTGRNRGSNQPQHF
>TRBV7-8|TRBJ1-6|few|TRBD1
TGTGCCAGCAGCTTAGCGGGATTAGGGGACAGCTATAATTCACCCCTCCACTTT
CASSLAGLGDSYNSPLHF
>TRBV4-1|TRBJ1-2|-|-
TGCGCCAGCAGCCAAGCCGCGGGGGTGGAGCGCTATGGCTACACCTTC
CASSQAAGVERYGYTF
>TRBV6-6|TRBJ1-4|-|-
TGTGCCAGCAGTTCCCGCCCTGCAACTAATGAAAAACTGTTTTTT
CASSSRPATNEKLFF
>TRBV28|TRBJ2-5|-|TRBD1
TGTGCCAGCAGTTTAATAGGACAGGGGTTTGGAGAGACCCAGTACTTC
CASSLIGQGFGETQYF
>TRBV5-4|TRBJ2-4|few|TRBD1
TGTGCCAGCAGCCCCCGGACAGGGGGCCAAGGAGACATTCAGTACTTC
CASSPRTGGQGDIQYF
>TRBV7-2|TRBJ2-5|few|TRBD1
TGTGCCAGCAGCTTAGATACAGGGGCAGGGGAGACCCAGTACTTC
CASSLDTGAGETQYF
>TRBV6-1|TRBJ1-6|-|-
TGTGCCAGCAGTGAAGAACGACAGGTCTTCGGGAATTCACCCCTCCACTTT
CASSEERQVFGNSPLHF
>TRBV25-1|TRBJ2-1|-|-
TGTGCCAGCAGTTTTCAGGGAGGCGATGAGCAGTTCTTC
CASSFQGGDEQFF
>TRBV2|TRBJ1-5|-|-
TGTGCCAGCAGTCCACCGCAGGGAAGCTATCAGCCCCAGCATTTT
CASSPPQGSYQPQHF
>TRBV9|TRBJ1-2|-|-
TGTGCCAGCACCAAAGGGAATGGCTACACCTTC
CASTKGNGYTF
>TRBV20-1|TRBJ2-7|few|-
TGCAGTGCCGAGAGGAATTACGAGCAGTACTTC
CSAERNYEQYF
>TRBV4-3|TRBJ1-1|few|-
TGCGCCAGCAGCCAAGCACCTACGGGACTCTTGAACACTGAAGCTTTCTTT
CASSQAPTGLLNTEAFF
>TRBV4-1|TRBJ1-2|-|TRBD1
TGCGCCAGCAGCCAACCTTCGGACAGGGACTATGGCTACACCTTC
CASSQPSDRDYGYTF
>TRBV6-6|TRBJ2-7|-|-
TGTGCCAGCAGCGAGGGGCCCTACGAGCAGTACTTC
CASSEGPYEQYF
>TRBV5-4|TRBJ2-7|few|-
TGTGCCAGCAGCCGGGCGGGCAGTGAGCTGTACTTC
CASSRAGSELYF
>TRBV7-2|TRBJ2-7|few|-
TGTGCCAGCAGCTCTAGGGGGAGCCTGCGGGGGCTCTACGAGCAGTACTTC
CASSSRGSLRGLYEQYF
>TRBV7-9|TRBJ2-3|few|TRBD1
TGTGCCAGCAGCAGCCGGACAGGTGGTAAGACAGATACGCAGTATTTT
CASSSRTGGKTDTQYF
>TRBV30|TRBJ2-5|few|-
TGTGCCTGGAATCCGGGATCTGAAGAGACCCAGTACTTC
CAWNPGSEETQYF
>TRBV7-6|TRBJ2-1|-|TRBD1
TGTGCCAGCAGCTTAGCGTGGACAGGGAGTTTTAGTGAGCAGTTCTTC
CASSLAWTGSFSEQFF
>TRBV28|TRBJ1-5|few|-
TGTGCCAGCAGTTTAAACGGCAGGGTAATGAGCAATCAGCCCCAGCATTTT
CASSLNGRVMSNQPQHF
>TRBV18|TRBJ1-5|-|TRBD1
TGTGCCAGCTCGACACAGGGGAAGCCCCAGCATTTT
CASSTQGKPQHF
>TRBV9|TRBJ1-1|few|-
TGTGCCAGCAGCGCCCCTAAGGGGGGCCGTCTTGAAGCTTTCTTT
CASSAPKGGRLEAFF
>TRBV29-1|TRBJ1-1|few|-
TGCAGCGTTGAAGATCCGGGGAAGAACACTGAAGCTTTCTTT
CSVEDPGKNTEAFF
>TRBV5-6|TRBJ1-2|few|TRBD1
TGTGCCAGCAGCCGGAGAGGGACAGAAGCCCTCTATGGCTACACCTTC
CASSRRGTEALYGYTF
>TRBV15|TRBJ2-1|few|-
TGTGCCACCAGCAGAGAACGGGGCCACAACTACAATGAGCAGTTCTTC
CATSRERGHNYNEQFF
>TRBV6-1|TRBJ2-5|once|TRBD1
TGTGCCAGCAGTGGGGGACAGGGGGTAGAGACCCAGTACTTC
CASSGGQGVETQYF
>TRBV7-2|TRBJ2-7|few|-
TGTGCCAGCAGGCCTGGCGGGAACGAGCAGTACTTC
CASRPGGNEQYF
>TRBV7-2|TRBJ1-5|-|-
TGTGCCAGCAGCTTTAGTGACAGTCAGCCCCAGCATTTT
CASSFSDSQPQHF
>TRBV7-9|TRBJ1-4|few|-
TGTGCCAGCAGCTTTCAGGGAACTAATGAAAAACTGTTTTTT
CASSFQGTNEKLFF
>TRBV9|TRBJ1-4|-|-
TGTGCCAGCAGCGTAGGTCCGGGTACTAATGAAAAACTGTTTTTT
CASSVGPGTNEKLFF
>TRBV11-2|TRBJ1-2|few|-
TGTGCCAGCAGCTTAGTTCACAGCCCTAACTATGGCTACACCTTC
CASSLVHSPNYGYTF
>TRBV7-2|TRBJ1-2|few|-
TGTGCCAGCAGCTTCCACTATGGCTACACCTTC
CASSFHYGYTF
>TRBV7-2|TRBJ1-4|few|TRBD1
TGTGCCAGCAGACCGACAGGGGGAGGGACTAATGAAAAACTGTTTTTT
CASRPTGGGTNEKLFF
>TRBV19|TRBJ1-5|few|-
TGTGCCAGTAGTATTTCAGGTCGCAATCAGCCCCAGCATTTT
CASSISGRNQPQHF
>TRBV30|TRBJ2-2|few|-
TGTGCCTGGACCGGGACTGCCGGGGAGCTGTTTTTT
CAWTGTAGELFF
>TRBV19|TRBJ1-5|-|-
TGTGCCAGTAGTATTTATAACAGGGTGAACAATCAGCCCCAGCATTTT
CASSIYNRVNNQPQHF